The clone carrying this TCR beta chain has a handful of counts. Antigen specificity is unknown. The data are from a study of identical twins. TCRdb reanalysed the 5' RACE reads using MiXCR and keeps one entry per CDR3 protein. The sample carries nearly 650,000 distinct CDR3 sequences, just over 7% recorded once. Broader study findings: Abundant beta clonotypes from cord blood had fewer insertions, unlike memory repertoires, which showed none.

These records were also assigned to another study, of yellow fever vaccine responses in identical twins.

Sequencing used PBMCs. The receptor was isolated from a woman aged 18-35 years in good health.

The CDR3 region is CASSPQATYEQYF. In DNA, the CDR3 is TGTGCCAGCAGCCCACAGGCTACCTACGAGCAGTACTTC. The chain uses TRBV9 and TRBJ2-7; D perhaps matches TRBD1 (5 bases). V was cut by 4 bases and J by 2 bases, with 10 bases left in between. CDR3 size: 13 residues. CDR1 and CDR2 from the germline V gene are SGDLS and YYNGEE.